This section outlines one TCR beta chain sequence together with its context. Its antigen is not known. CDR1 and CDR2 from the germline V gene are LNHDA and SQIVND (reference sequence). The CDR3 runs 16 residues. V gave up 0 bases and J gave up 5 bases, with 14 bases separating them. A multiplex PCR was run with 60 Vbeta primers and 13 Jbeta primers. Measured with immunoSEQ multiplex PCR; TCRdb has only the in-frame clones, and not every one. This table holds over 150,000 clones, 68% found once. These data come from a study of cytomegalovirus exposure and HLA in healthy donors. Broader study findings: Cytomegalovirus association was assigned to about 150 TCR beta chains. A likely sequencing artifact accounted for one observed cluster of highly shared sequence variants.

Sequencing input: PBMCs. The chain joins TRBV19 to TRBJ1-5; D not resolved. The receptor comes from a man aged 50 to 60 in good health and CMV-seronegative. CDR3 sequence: CASSIDPRRWDQPQHF. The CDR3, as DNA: TGTGCCAGTAGTATAGATCCCCGGAGATGGGATCAGCCCCAGCATTTT.